These T cell receptor beta chains were read from a single sample in a study of blood T cells in healthy people across ages. One entry per CDR3 protein, called by TCRdb with MiXCR from the 5' RACE reads. The data show more than 1,000,000 distinct CDR3 sequences, around 27% seen once. These records were also assigned to another study, of T cells of mothers and their children.

The source material was blood. Source of these receptors: a girl aged 2 to 10 in good health. CDR3s include the opening cysteine and the closing phenylalanine or tryptophan.

V | length | CDR3
TRBV11-2 | 12 | CASWGGGYEQYF
TRBV6-2/TRBV6-3 | 21 | CASSFALGASGTSSREEAQYF
TRBV7-9 | 12 | CASRAQEPEAFF
TRBV5-1 | 13 | CASRREAGIEQFF
TRBV3-1 | 15 | CASSRNPGQTDGYTF
TRBV13 | 18 | CASSLPDLAARGDNEQFF
TRBV7-8 | 15 | CASSPVGEVGETQYF
TRBV6-2/TRBV6-3 | 12 | CASSRSQDGYTF
TRBV24-1 | 14 | CATGAGGEYNEQFF
TRBV6-5 | 16 | CASSYSFLRRNEKLFF
TRBV4-1 | 14 | CASSQSGVNTEAFF
TRBV4-3 | 15 | CASSQVRRGWETQYF
TRBV6-5 | 17 | CASSYYGTGSVSYEQYF
TRBV14 | 15 | CASSPRLAGGQEQYF
TRBV4-1 | 15 | CASSQVSLAVSEQYF
TRBV19 | 14 | CASTDGATTETQYF
TRBV27 | 16 | CASSYMSRAGSYEQYF
TRBV7-8 | 15 | CASSLFVQMNTEAFF
TRBV29-1 | 16 | CSVGVLGTEINNEQFF
TRBV5-6 | 12 | CASSLYEDGYTF
TRBV9 | 13 | CASSVLTGGEQYF
TRBV12-3/TRBV12-4 | 12 | CASSFSLTVRFF
TRBV4-2 | 16 | CASSQVYLRGREAQYF
TRBV5-1 | 16 | CASSSAARQSAYGYTF
TRBV4-2 | 12 | CASSQEPRGYTF
TRBV7-3 | 14 | CASSRTSDYNEQFF
TRBV7-2 | 13 | CASSQIPTGELFF
TRBV12-3/TRBV12-4 | 14 | CASSFRGIGTEAFF
TRBV29-1 | 12 | CSVDRTGETQYF
TRBV7-2 | 16 | CASSLPSSSSQETQYF
TRBV25-1 | 15 | CASSEYYGTTHGYTF
TRBV7-6 | 14 | CASSLAGRTTEAFF
TRBV29-1 | 14 | CSVQTDLMGTEAFF
TRBV29-1 | 15 | CSVDDGREETDTQYF
TRBV29-1 | 13 | CSGGGRLQETQYF
TRBV20-1 | 13 | CSARSRGSYEQYF
TRBV29-1 | 13 | CSVQVVFGTEAFF
TRBV14 | 18 | CASSQDFSRRTSYNEQFF